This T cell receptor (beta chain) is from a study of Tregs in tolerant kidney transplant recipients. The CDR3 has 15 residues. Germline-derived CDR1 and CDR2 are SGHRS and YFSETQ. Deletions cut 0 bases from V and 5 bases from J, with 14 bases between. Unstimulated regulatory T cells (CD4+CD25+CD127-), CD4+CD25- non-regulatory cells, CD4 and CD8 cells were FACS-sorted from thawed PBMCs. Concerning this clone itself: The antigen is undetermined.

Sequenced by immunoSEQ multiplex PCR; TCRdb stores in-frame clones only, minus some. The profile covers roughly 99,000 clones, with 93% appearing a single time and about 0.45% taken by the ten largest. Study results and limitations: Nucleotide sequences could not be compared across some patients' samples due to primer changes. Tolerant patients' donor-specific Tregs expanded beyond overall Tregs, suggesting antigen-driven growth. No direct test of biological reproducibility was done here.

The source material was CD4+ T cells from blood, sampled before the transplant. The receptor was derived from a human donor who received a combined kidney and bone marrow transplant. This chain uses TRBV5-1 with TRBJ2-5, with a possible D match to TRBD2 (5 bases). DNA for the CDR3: TGCGCCAGCAGCTTGGGGCTAGCCACACGGGAGACCCAGTACTTC. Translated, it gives CASSLGLATRETQYF.